One and the same sample provided the 12 T cell receptor beta chains below, sequenced in a study of beta chain features in type 1 diabetes. Study-level results: Shortening that was moderate but significant affected the TCRB CDR3s of Type 1 diabetes patients in all four CD4+ subsets.

Their recognized antigens are unknown. TCRB transcripts that were expressed got sequenced, as all of the isolated RNA had been reverse transcribed. Assay: immunoSEQ multiplex PCR; the TCRdb copy retains only in-frame clones and omits some. The profile shows fewer than 400,000 clones, 7% to 10% of them singletons. The sequencing sample was made of central memory CD4+ T cells from blood. The receptors shown here come from a man aged 25 to 40 with type 1 diabetes.

The rearrangement uses TRBV15 and TRBJ2-3; tentative D call: TRBD1 (6 bases). Looked up from germline, CDR1 is LNHNV and CDR2 is YYDKDF (reference sequence). V was pared by 0 bases and J by 1 base, with 14 bases between. This CDR3 spans 17 amino acids. The CDR3: CATSRDRAGVGTDTQYF. The CDR3 coding sequence is TGTGCCACCAGCAGAGATAGGGCAGGGGTCGGCACAGATACGCAGTATTTT.

The CDR3 reads CASSLGGGTGNTIYF. CDR3 sequence (DNA): TGCGCCAGCAGCCTCGGAGGGGGGACTGGAAACACCATATATTTT. J is TRBJ1-3 and V is TRBV4-3, with D perhaps TRBD1 (6 bases). V was clipped by 4 bases and J by 2 bases, with 12 bases between them. CDR1 is LGHNA and CDR2 is YSLEER in the germline V gene. The CDR3 is 15 residues long.

This clone was recorded a few times. The chain recombines TRBV2 with TRBJ1-6; D gene unclear. V lost 5 bases, J lost 7 bases, and 6 bases lay in between. The CDR3 sequence is 12 residues long. CDR1 and CDR2 from the germline V gene are SNHLY and FYNNEI. The CDR3 DNA follows: TGTGCCAGCAGTTCCACCAATTCACCCCTCCACTTT. Amino acid sequence: CASSSTNSPLHF.

In this sample, this clone turned up a few times. This chain connects TRBV7-8 to TRBJ1-1; unclear D gene. V was clipped by 1 base and J by 2 bases, with 5 bases between them. Per the germline V gene, CDR1 is SGHVS and CDR2 is FQNEAQ. The CDR3 loop spans 13 amino acids. This CDR3 reads CASSLEHNTEAFF. The DNA for the CDR3 is TGTGCCAGCAGCTTAGAGCATAACACTGAAGCTTTCTTT.

This chain joins TRBV11-2 and TRBJ2-7; weak D call: TRBD1 (6 bases). Deletions cut 1 base from V and 3 bases from J, with 13 bases between. The CDR3 loop spans 15 amino acids. Germline-derived CDR1 and CDR2 are SGHAT and FQNNGV. The CDR3 bases are TGTGCCAGCAGCTTAGGTGGCGCAGGGGTCTACGAGCAGTACTTC. Protein sequence: CASSLGGAGVYEQYF.

The gene calls are TRBV6-5 and TRBJ2-7, with TRBD2 matching over 7 bases. There are 15 residues in the CDR3. The J segment lost 2 bases and the V segment lost 6 bases, leaving 10 bases of the junction unmatched. Germline-derived CDR1 and CDR2 are MNHEY and SVGAGI. The CDR3 loop is CASSPGGLDAYEQYF. In DNA, the CDR3 is TGTGCCAGCAGCCCCGGGGGGTTAGATGCCTACGAGCAGTACTTC.

The chain uses TRBV6-1 and TRBJ1-2; perhaps TRBD1 as D (5 bases). Germline V gene sequence: CDR1 MNHNS, CDR2 SASEGT. The germline V and J ends were trimmed by 4 bases and 0 bases, with 18 bases remaining between them. CDR3 length equals 17 residues. The CDR3: CASSAKGLGQANYGYTF. CDR3 DNA sequence: TGTGCCAGCAGTGCCAAGGGCCTGGGGCAAGCTAACTATGGCTACACCTTC.

The rearrangement joins TRBV18 to TRBJ1-2; D is uncertain. V lost 0 bases, J lost 1 base, and 12 bases lay in between. CDR3 size: 16 residues. From germline, CDR1 is KGHSH and CDR2 LQKENI. The CDR3 sequence: CASSPPSVGINYGYTF. CDR3 nucleotide sequence: TGTGCCAGCTCACCACCGTCCGTTGGTATTAACTATGGCTACACCTTC.

The gene calls are TRBV10-3 and TRBJ1-2; 9 nucleotides match TRBD1. Germline V gives CDR1 ENHRY, CDR2 SYGVKD. The CDR3 loop spans 14 amino acids. Unmatched junction bases numbered 6, after V lost 4 bases and J lost 6 bases. The CDR3 reads CAISGTGTGNGYTF. The DNA for the CDR3 is TGTGCCATCAGTGGTACCGGGACAGGGAATGGCTACACCTTC.

The genes are TRBV10-2 and TRBJ2-3, with 7 positions matching TRBD1. V shed 6 bases, J shed 8 bases, and the junction held 11 bases outside the gene matches. Germline lookup yields CDR1 WSHSY and CDR2 SAAADI. This CDR3 region has 14 residues. Here the CDR3 reads CASRPGQLIGTQYF. The CDR3 region has the DNA TGCGCCAGCAGGCCGGGACAGCTTATTGGTACGCAGTATTTT.

This clone was found a few times. Other DNA sequences in this specimen translate into the identical CDR3. The CDR3 region has the DNA TGTGCCAGCAGCTTCGGGACAGTGAACACTGAAGCTTTCTTT. Translation: CASSFGTVNTEAFF. The gene calls are TRBV7-2 and TRBJ1-1; 7 positions agree with TRBD1. V gave up 3 bases and J gave up 0 bases; unmatched junction bases: 1. The germline gives CDR1 SGHTA, CDR2 FQGNSA. This CDR3 is 14 amino acids long. Complete variable domain (other parts from reference TRBV7-2 and TRBJ1-1): GAGVSQSPSNKVTEKGKDVELRCDPISGHTALYWYRQSLGQGLEFLIYFQGNSAPDKSGLPSDRFSAERTGGSVSTLTIQRTQQEDSAVYLCASSFGTVNTEAFFGQGTRLTVV.

This clone has more than one count but fewer than ten. The chain combines TRBV13 with TRBJ1-1; tentative D call: TRBD1 (5 bases). This CDR3 region has 14 residues. Trimming pared 6 bases from V and 1 base from J, leaving 12 bases between. Per germline, CDR1 PRHDT and CDR2 FYEKMQ (reference sequence). CDR3 in DNA: TGTGCCAGCAGACAGACAGTTCGGAACACTGAAGCTTTCTTT. Amino acid sequence: CASRQTVRNTEAFF.